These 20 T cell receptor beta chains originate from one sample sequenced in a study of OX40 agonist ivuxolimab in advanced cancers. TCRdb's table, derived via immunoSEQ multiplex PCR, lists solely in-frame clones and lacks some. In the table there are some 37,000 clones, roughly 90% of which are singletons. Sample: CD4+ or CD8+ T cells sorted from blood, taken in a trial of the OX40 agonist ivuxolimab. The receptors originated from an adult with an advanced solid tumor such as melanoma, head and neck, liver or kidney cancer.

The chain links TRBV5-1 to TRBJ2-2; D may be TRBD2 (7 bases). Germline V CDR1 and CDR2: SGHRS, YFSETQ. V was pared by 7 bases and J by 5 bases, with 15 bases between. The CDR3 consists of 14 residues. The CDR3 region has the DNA TGCGCCAGCGGGCCAGGGAGGGGGACCGGGGAGCTGTTTTTT. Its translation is CASGPGRGTGELFF.

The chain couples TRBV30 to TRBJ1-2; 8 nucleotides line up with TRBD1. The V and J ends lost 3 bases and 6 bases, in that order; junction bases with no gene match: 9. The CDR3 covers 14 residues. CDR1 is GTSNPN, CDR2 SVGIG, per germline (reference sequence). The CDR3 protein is CAWSHDRGRDGYTF. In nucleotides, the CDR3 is TGTGCCTGGAGCCACGACAGGGGTCGGGATGGCTACACCTTC.

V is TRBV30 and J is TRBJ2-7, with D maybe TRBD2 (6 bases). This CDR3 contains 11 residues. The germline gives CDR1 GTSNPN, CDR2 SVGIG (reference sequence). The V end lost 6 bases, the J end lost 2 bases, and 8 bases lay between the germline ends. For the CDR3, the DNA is TGTGCCTGCGGGGGTACCTACGAGCAGTACTTC. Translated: CACGGTYEQYF.

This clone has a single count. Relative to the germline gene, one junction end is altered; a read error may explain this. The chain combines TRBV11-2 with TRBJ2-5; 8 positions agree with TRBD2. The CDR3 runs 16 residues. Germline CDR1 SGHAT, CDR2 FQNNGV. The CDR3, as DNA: TGTGCCAGCAAAAAGGTTGCGGGGGGCGTCCAACAGACCCAGTACTTC. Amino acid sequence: CASKKVAGGVQQTQYF.

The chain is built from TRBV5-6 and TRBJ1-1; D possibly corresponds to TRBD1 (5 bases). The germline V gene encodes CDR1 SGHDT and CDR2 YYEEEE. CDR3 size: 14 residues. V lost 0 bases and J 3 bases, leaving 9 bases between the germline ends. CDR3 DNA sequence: TGTGCCAGCAGCTTGGCAGGGAGGTACACTGAAGCTTTCTTT. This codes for CASSLAGRYTEAFF.

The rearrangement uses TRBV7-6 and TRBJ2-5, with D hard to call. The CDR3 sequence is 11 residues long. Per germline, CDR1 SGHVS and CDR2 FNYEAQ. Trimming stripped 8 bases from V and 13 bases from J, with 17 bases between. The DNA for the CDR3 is TGTGCCAGCCCCGGGCCACCTTCGGCGTACTTC. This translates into CASPGPPSAYF.

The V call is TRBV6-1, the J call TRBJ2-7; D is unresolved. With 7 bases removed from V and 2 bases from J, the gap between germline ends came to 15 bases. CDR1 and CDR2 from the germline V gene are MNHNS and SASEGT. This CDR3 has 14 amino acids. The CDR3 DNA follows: TGTGCCAGCATCCCGAGGCTAAGGGCCTACGAGCAGTACTTC. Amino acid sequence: CASIPRLRAYEQYF.

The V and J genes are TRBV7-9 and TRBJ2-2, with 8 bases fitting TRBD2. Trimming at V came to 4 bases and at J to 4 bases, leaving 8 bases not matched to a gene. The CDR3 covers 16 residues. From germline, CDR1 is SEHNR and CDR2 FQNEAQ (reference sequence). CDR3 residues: CASSSGGGPPTGELFF. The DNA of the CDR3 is TGTGCCAGCAGCTCCGGGGGGGGGCCCCCCACCGGGGAGCTGTTTTTT.

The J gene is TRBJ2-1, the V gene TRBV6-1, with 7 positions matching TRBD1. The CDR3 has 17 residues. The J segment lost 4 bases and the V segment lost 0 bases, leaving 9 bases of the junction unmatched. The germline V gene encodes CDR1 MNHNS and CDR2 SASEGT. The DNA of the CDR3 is TGTGCCAGCAGTGAAGCGCTTTTGCAGGGGGTTTACAATGAGCAGTTCTTC. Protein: CASSEALLQGVYNEQFF.

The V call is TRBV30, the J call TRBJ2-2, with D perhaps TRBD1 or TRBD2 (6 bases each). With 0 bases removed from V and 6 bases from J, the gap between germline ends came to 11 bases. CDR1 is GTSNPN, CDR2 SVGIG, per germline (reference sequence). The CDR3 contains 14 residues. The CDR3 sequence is CAWSVGGSSGELFF. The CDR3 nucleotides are TGTGCCTGGAGTGTAGGGGGGAGCTCCGGGGAGCTGTTTTTT.

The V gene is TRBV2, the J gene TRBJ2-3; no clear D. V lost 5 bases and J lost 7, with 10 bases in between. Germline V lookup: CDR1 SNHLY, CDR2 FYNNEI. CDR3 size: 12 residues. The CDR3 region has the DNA TGTGCCAGCAGTTTCTTATGGAATACGCAGTATTTT. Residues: CASSFLWNTQYF.

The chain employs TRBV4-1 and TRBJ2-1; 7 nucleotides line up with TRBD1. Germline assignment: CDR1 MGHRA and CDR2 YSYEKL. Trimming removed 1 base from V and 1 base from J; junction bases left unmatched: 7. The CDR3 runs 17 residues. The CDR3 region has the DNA TGCGCCAGCAGCCAAGCCTACAGGGGTAGGTCCTACAATGAGCAGTTCTTC. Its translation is CASSQAYRGRSYNEQFF.

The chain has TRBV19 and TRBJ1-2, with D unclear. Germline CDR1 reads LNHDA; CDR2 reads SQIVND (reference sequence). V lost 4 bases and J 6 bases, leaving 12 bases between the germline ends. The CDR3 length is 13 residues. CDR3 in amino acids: CASSTREGNGYTF. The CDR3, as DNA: TGTGCCAGTAGTACTCGGGAGGGCAATGGCTACACCTTC.

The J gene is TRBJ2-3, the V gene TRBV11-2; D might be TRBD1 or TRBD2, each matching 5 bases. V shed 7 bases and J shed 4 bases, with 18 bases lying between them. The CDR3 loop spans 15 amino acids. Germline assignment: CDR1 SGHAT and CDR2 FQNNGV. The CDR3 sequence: CASTGWGTKPDTQYF. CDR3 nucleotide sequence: TGTGCCAGCACCGGATGGGGGACCAAACCAGATACGCAGTATTTT. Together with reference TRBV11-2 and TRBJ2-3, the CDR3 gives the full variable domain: EAGVAQSPRYKIIEKRQSVAFWCNPISGHATLYWYQQILGQGPKLLIQFQNNGVVDDSQLPKDRFSAERLKGVDSTLKIQPAKLEDSAVYLCASTGWGTKPDTQYFGPGTRLTVL.

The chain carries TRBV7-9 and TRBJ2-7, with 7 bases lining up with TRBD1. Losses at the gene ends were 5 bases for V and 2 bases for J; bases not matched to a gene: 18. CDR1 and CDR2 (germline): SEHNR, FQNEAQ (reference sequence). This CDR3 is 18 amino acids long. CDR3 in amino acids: CASSRGLRSDRTPYEQYF. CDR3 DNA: TGTGCCAGCAGCCGGGGTCTCCGATCGGACAGGACCCCCTACGAGCAGTACTTC.

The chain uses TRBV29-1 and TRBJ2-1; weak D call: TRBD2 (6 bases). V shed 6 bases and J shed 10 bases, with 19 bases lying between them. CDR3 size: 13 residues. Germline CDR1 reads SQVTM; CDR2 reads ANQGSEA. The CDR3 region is CSVPGTASGEQFF. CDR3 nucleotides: TGCAGCGTGCCCGGGACTGCCAGCGGGGAGCAGTTCTTC.

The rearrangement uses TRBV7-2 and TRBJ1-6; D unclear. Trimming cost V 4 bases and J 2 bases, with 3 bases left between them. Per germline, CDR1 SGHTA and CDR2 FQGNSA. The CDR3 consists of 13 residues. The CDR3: CASSSPYNSPLHF. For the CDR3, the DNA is TGTGCCAGCAGCTCCCCCTATAATTCACCCCTCCACTTT.

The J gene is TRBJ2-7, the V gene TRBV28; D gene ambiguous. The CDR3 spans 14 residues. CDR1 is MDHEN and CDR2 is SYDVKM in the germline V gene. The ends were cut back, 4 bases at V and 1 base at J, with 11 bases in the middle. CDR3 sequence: CASSSYGKSYEQYF. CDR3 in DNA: TGTGCCAGCAGTTCTTACGGCAAGTCCTACGAGCAGTACTTC.

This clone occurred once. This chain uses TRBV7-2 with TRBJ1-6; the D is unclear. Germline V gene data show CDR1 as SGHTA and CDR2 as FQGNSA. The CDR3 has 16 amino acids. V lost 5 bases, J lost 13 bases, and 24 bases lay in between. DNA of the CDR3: TGTGCCAGCAGCGATCTTACGGCGGCAGATTCATCGCCCCTCCACTTT. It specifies CASSDLTAADSSPLHF.

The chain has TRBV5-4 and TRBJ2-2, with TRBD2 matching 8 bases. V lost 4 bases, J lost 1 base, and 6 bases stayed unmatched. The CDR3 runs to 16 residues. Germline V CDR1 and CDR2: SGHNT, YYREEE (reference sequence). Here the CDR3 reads CASSLGLVGNTGELFF. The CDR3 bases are TGTGCCAGCAGCCTGGGACTAGTGGGGAACACCGGGGAGCTGTTTTTT.